Each of the 8 T cell receptor beta chains below was sequenced from the same sample in a study of cytomegalovirus exposure and HLA in healthy donors. PCR used 60 Vbeta primers and 13 Jbeta primers. Data came from immunoSEQ multiplex PCR; TCRdb stores just in-frame clones and leaves some out. The sample contains over 150,000 clones, approximately 71% of which appear only once. The sequencing sample was made of PBMCs. The source is a woman younger than 35 in good health and CMV-seropositive.

At least ten counts were recorded for this clone. J is TRBJ1-5 and V is TRBV27, with D perhaps matching TRBD1 (6 bases). This CDR3 spans 14 amino acids. V was pared by 5 bases and J by 6 bases, with 14 bases between. Germline V gene data show CDR1 as MNHEY and CDR2 as SMNVEV (reference sequence). Here the CDR3 reads CASSLRQVGQPQHF. For the CDR3, the DNA is TGTGCCAGCAGTCTCCGACAGGTCGGTCAGCCCCAGCATTTT.

The rearrangement joins TRBV11-2 to TRBJ1-4; the match to TRBD1 covers 8 bases. Germline lookup yields CDR1 SGHAT and CDR2 FQNNGV. V was pared by 6 bases and J by 7 bases, with 16 bases of the junction left unmatched. The CDR3 consists of 17 residues. Here the CDR3 reads CASRQEGSSGGREKLFF. The CDR3 coding sequence is TGTGCCAGCAGACAAGAGGGGTCGTCAGGGGGCCGTGAAAAACTGTTTTTT.

This chain uses TRBV2 with TRBJ1-5, with TRBD1 identical over 8 bases. Per the germline V gene, CDR1 is SNHLY and CDR2 is FYNNEI. V was pared by 6 bases and J by 2 bases, with 6 bases of the junction left unmatched. The CDR3 extends over 15 amino acids. The CDR3 here is CASREDRVRNQPQHF. The CDR3 DNA sequence: TGTGCCAGCAGGGAGGACAGGGTTCGCAATCAGCCCCAGCATTTT. Complete variable domain (other parts from reference TRBV2 and TRBJ1-5): EPEVTQTPSHQVTQMGQEVILRCVPISNHLYFYWYRQILGQKVEFLVSFYNNEISEKSEIFDDQFSVERPDGSNFTLKIRSTKLEDSAMYFCASREDRVRNQPQHFGDGTRLSIL.

This chain uses TRBV27 with TRBJ1-2, with 7 bases aligning to TRBD1. The CDR3 runs 14 residues. The junction had 10 bases not matched to a gene; V was cut back by 8 bases and J by 4 bases. CDR1 is MNHEY and CDR2 is SMNVEV in the germline V gene (reference sequence). CDR3 loop: CASGIPGQPYGYTF. Written as DNA, the CDR3 is TGTGCCAGCGGTATTCCGGGACAGCCCTATGGCTACACCTTC.

The chain employs TRBV29-1 and TRBJ2-5; a possible D gene is TRBD2 (5 bases). The end of the DNA is better explained by TRBJ2-7, so the J call may be wrong. Germline lookup yields CDR1 SQVTM and CDR2 ANQGSEA. The CDR3 contains 13 residues. Written as DNA, the CDR3 is TGCAGCGTTGAGGAGCCTGGCGGGTACGAGCAGTACTTC. Amino acid sequence: CSVEEPGGYEQYF.

The chain employs TRBV7-2 and TRBJ2-1; D is ambiguous. The V and J ends lost 5 bases and 0 bases respectively, with 8 bases between them. CDR1 is SGHTA and CDR2 is FQGNSA in the germline V gene. This CDR3 spans 14 amino acids. CDR3: CASSQPVSYNEQFF. CDR3 nucleotide sequence: TGTGCCAGCAGCCAACCGGTCTCCTACAATGAGCAGTTCTTC. Full variable domain (remainder filled in from reference TRBV7-2 and TRBJ2-1): GAGVSQSPSNKVTEKGKDVELRCDPISGHTALYWYRQSLGQGLEFLIYFQGNSAPDKSGLPSDRFSAERTGGSVSTLTIQRTQQEDSAVYLCASSQPVSYNEQFFGPGTRLTVL.

In its sample, this clone was seen a few times. The genes are TRBV4-1 and TRBJ2-1, with D unclear. Trimming cost V 0 bases and J 3 bases, with 12 bases left between them. This CDR3 is built from 16 residues. CDR1 is MGHRA, CDR2 YSYEKL, per germline. The CDR3 spells CASSQESSSGYNEQFF. The CDR3 DNA reads TGCGCCAGCAGCCAAGAGTCGTCTTCGGGCTACAATGAGCAGTTCTTC.

The rearrangement uses TRBV27 and TRBJ1-2; TRBD1 aligns across 7 bases. Per germline, CDR1 MNHEY and CDR2 SMNVEV (reference sequence). CDR3 length: 14 amino acids. Losses at the gene ends were 10 bases for V and 3 bases for J; bases not matched to a gene: 11. As DNA, the CDR3 is TGTGCCACAGGGGGTAGAGGGGGCGACTATGGCTACACCTTC. Its translation is CATGGRGGDYGYTF.